Included here is one T cell receptor beta chain sequence, with context. Its cognate antigen is unknown. The sample originates from a study of memory CD4+ T cells and cytomegalovirus serostatus. Overall study results and limits: The CMV-associated TCR signature appears largely within the CD4+ memory repertoire.

The sort gate was single viable CD3+CD4+CD8-CD45RO+ cells for memory CD4+ T cells. The CDR3 extends over 16 amino acids. Trimming cost V 7 bases and J 0 bases, with 17 bases left between them. The germline CDR1 and CDR2 sequences are LNHDA and SQIVND (reference sequence). Some clones are missing from TCRdb's copy, which holds only in-frame ones; the method was immunoSEQ multiplex PCR. The sample includes 70,000 to 95,000 clones, approximately 84% of them seen just once. This chain connects TRBV19 to TRBJ2-3; TRBD1 is a possible D gene (7 bases). The sample consisted of memory CD4+ T cells from blood. This TCR was sampled from an adult in good health and CMV-seronegative. The CDR3 DNA is TGTGCCAGTACCAAAAGGCAGGGGGGAAGCACAGATACGCAGTATTTT. Translating it yields CASTKRQGGSTDTQYF.